This is a list of T cell receptor beta chains from one sample in a study of blood T cell repertoires in COVID-19. The method was immunoSEQ multiplex PCR; TCRdb's version includes in-frame clones alone and lacks a portion of them. The sample has roughly 160,000 clones, 83% seen once. Specimen: peripheral blood. All receptors come from a woman aged 70-85 years who had recovered from COVID-19. Both conserved end residues are part of each CDR3. The D gene is left open where the match is weak. Clone size is given for some rows only: seen once, a few or many times, or a class if the clone is expanded.

- TRBJ1-5 TRBV7-3 - TGTGCCAGCAGCTTAAAGGACAAGGGGGTAAGCAATCAGCCCCAGCATTTT CASSLKDKGVSNQPQHF
TRBD1 TRBJ2-2 TRBV14 - TGTGCCAGCAGCCCTGGACAGGGGGCGAGGACCGGGGAGCTGTTTTTT CASSPGQGARTGELFF
- TRBJ2-7 TRBV28 - TGTGCCAGCAGACCCGCCGGGCAGGGAGGCTACGAGCAGTACTTC CASRPAGQGGYEQYF
- TRBJ1-2 TRBV28 - TGTGCCAGCAGTTTTGGGCTGGATGGCTACACCTTC CASSFGLDGYTF
- TRBJ1-1 TRBV18 - TGTGCCAGCTCACCACTCACGGGTCAGAACACTGAAGCTTTCTTT CASSPLTGQNTEAFF
TRBD2 TRBJ2-7 TRBV5-1 few TGCGCCAGCAGCTTGGTCGGGAGGGTCTACGAGCAGTACTTC CASSLVGRVYEQYF
- TRBJ1-1 TRBV6-5 - TGTGCCACCAGGGCGCGGGCGAACACTGAAGCTTTCTTT CATRARANTEAFF
TRBD1 TRBJ2-1 TRBV2 - TGTGCCAGCAGTGGCCCGGGACAGACCTACAATGAGCAGTTCTTC CASSGPGQTYNEQFF
- TRBJ2-5 TRBV7-2 - TGTGCCAGCAGCAGGGGGCAAGAGACCCAGTACTTC CASSRGQETQYF
TRBD1 TRBJ1-5 TRBV7-8 - TGTGCCAGCAGCACCCCAACAGGGGGCCCCAATCAGCCCCAGCATTTT CASSTPTGGPNQPQHF
TRBD2 TRBJ2-5 TRBV3-1/TRBV3-2 - TGTGCCAGCAGCCCCCGGGCTAGCGGGGGGGCCTGGGAGACCCAGTACTTC CASSPRASGGAWETQYF
- TRBJ2-3 TRBV12-3/TRBV12-4 - TGTGCCAGCAGTCTCCACGGTACAGATACGCAGTATTTT CASSLHGTDTQYF
TRBD2 TRBJ2-7 TRBV30 - TGTGCCTGGAGTGGGCGGCGGGGGAGCTCCTACGAGCAGTACTTC CAWSGRRGSSYEQYF
- TRBJ2-3 TRBV6-5 - TGTGCCAGCACTAGGACATGGAGAACCACAGATACGCAGTATTTT CASTRTWRTTDTQYF
- TRBJ2-1 TRBV7-2 few TGTGCCAGCAGCTTAGGGAGACTAGGGGAGCAGTTCTTC CASSLGRLGEQFF
- TRBJ1-1 TRBV5-1 - TGCGCCAGCAGCTTGGAGGGGGCTGAAGCTTTCTTT CASSLEGAEAFF
- TRBJ1-5 TRBV4-1 - TGCGCCAGCAGCCAAGTGTCAGGCCATAGCAATCAGCCCCAGCATTTT CASSQVSGHSNQPQHF
TRBD1 TRBJ2-3 TRBV11-1 - TGTGCCAGCACCGAGGGACAGACAAGCACAGATACGCAGTATTTT CASTEGQTSTDTQYF
- TRBJ1-5 TRBV11-2 - TGTGCCAGCAGCTTGGGGCAGGGCCTAGGGCCCCAGCATTTT CASSLGQGLGPQHF
- TRBJ2-5 TRBV5-1 - TGCGCCAGCAGCTTGGCCGGACAGAGGGAGACCCAGTACTTC CASSLAGQRETQYF
TRBD2 TRBJ2-3 TRBV7-2 many TGTGCCAGCAGCCGGACTAGCCCCCGCACAGATACGCAGTATTTT CASSRTSPRTDTQYF
TRBD2 TRBJ2-2 TRBV5-4 - TGTGCCAGCAGCTTTTCGCCTTCGGCTAGCGGCACCGGGGAGCTGTTTTTT CASSFSPSASGTGELFF
TRBD2 TRBJ2-7 TRBV7-8 - TGTGCCAGCAGCTTAGCGCTCGCTAGCGGGAGGTCCTACGAGCAGTACTTC CASSLALASGRSYEQYF
TRBD1 TRBJ2-3 TRBV2 - TGTGCCAGCAGAGAGGACAGGGCCCCAGATACGCAGTATTTT CASREDRAPDTQYF
- TRBJ1-4 TRBV4-2 - TGTGCCAGCAGCCAAGGGGGGGTCGGCGGTGAAAAACTGTTTTTT CASSQGGVGGEKLFF
- TRBJ1-1 TRBV29-1 - TGCAGCGTTGAAGGAGGTCTGAACACTGAAGCTTTCTTT CSVEGGLNTEAFF
TRBD1 TRBJ2-5 TRBV19 - TGTGCCAGTAGTATAGGGGTCAGGGGGGAGACCCAGTACTTC CASSIGVRGETQYF
- TRBJ1-2 TRBV29-1 - TGCAGCGTTGAGGGTCCGGGAGGGGGGTACTATGGCTACACCTTC CSVEGPGGGYYGYTF
TRBD1 TRBJ1-5 TRBV28 - TGTGCCAGCCGCCTGAGGGGGCTGGGTCAGCCCCAGCATTTT CASRLRGLGQPQHF
TRBD1 TRBJ2-7 TRBV19 - TGTGCCAGTAGCCATCGGACAGGGGCGTACGAGCAGTACTTC CASSHRTGAYEQYF
- TRBJ1-1 TRBV3-1/TRBV3-2 once TGTGCCAGCAGCCAAGGCCCCCGGGGGACTGAAGCTTTCTTT CASSQGPRGTEAFF
- TRBJ2-4 TRBV10-3 - TGTGCCATCAGTGCCGCGCCAACAAACATTCAGTACTTC CAISAAPTNIQYF
TRBD1 TRBJ1-4 TRBV29-1 once TGCAGCGTCGAGGACAGGGCTAATGAAAAACTGTTTTTT CSVEDRANEKLFF
- TRBJ1-1 TRBV19 - TGTGCCAGTAGTACCCGACAGGTCCCCGCTGAAGCTTTCTTT CASSTRQVPAEAFF
TRBD1 TRBJ1-2 TRBV15 - TGTGCCACCAGCACCGATGACAGGGCGGGCTACACCTTC CATSTDDRAGYTF
TRBD2 TRBJ2-7 TRBV10-3 once TGTGCCATCAGGGGGCCGGGACTAGCGGAGCAGTACTTC CAIRGPGLAEQYF
TRBD2 TRBJ2-1 TRBV3-1/TRBV3-2 - TGTGCCAGCAGCCAAGAGATCTCAGCGGGACCCTACAATGAGCAGTTCTTC CASSQEISAGPYNEQFF
TRBD2 TRBJ2-1 TRBV2 - TGTGCCAGCAGTGAAGGGACTAGCGGGGAGGCGCAGTTCTTC CASSEGTSGEAQFF
TRBD1 TRBJ1-2 TRBV6-5 once TGTGCCAGCAGACGCGGGACAGGGGGAAACTATGGCTACACCTTC CASRRGTGGNYGYTF
TRBD1 TRBJ2-1 TRBV7-3 - TGTGCCAGCAGCCCAACCAGGGGGCATGAGCAGTTCTTC CASSPTRGHEQFF
- TRBJ2-6 TRBV7-6 - TGTGCCAGCAGCTCCCTGGCCTTCTCTGGGGCCAACGTCCTGACTTTC CASSSLAFSGANVLTF
- TRBJ1-1 TRBV18 - TGTGCCAGCTCACCTTCCGACGGGGAAGCTTTCTTT CASSPSDGEAFF
- TRBJ2-7 TRBV2 once TGTGCCAGCAGTCCTACCTACGAGCAGTACTTC CASSPTYEQYF
- TRBJ1-5 TRBV25-1 - TGTGCCAGCAGGGAGGGCCATCAGCCCCAGCATTTT CASREGHQPQHF
- TRBJ2-2 TRBV7-7 - TGTGCTAGCAGCCGGAGGTCCGGAGGGGCCGGGGAGCTGTTTTTT CASSRRSGGAGELFF
TRBD2 TRBJ2-3 TRBV9 - TGTGCCAGCAGCACCCGTCGGGGCGGGAGCGGCACAGATACGCAGTATTTT CASSTRRGGSGTDTQYF
TRBD1 TRBJ2-5 TRBV5-1 - TGCGCCAGCAGCTTGGGACAGGGGGCCCGTGGGGAGACCCAGTACTTC CASSLGQGARGETQYF
- TRBJ1-4 TRBV5-1 - TGCGCCAGCAGCTTGGGCCACTTCAATGAAAAACTGTTTTTT CASSLGHFNEKLFF
- TRBJ2-7 TRBV28 - TGTGCCAGCAGTTTAACCGGGTACGAGCAGTACTTC CASSLTGYEQYF
- TRBJ1-2 TRBV29-1 - TGCAGCGCCCCAGTCGCGACATCGAACTATGGCTACACCTTC CSAPVATSNYGYTF
TRBD1 TRBJ2-7 TRBV6-1 - TGTGCCAGCAGCCATACCGGGACAGGGGACTACGAGCAGTACTTC CASSHTGTGDYEQYF